This TCR beta chain is from a study of beta chain features in type 1 diabetes. Study-level information: Age, gender and cell yields were alike across patients and healthy donors. There were approximately 100,000,000 sorted cells examined across all samples.

Study observations and caveats: TCRB CDR3 length was moderately but significantly reduced in all four CD4+ subsets of Type 1 diabetes patients. Naive, central memory and Treg TCRB repertoires appeared more alike in patients than in healthy donors.

As to this clone: Its target is unknown. The germline gene is not matched at one end of the junction; a read error may be the cause.

The CDR3 length is 13 residues. Germline lookup yields CDR1 SSHAT and CDR2 FNYEAQ (reference sequence). Using CD45RO/CCR7/CD25/CD127/CD95/CD27, CD4+ naive, central memory, regulatory and stem cell-like memory cells were sorted. Sequenced material consisted of expressed TCRB transcripts (all of the isolated RNA was reverse transcribed). Clones were read by immunoSEQ multiplex PCR, and TCRdb kept only the in-frame ones, dropping some. Of tens of thousands of clones in the sample, over 40% are singletons; the top ten hold roughly 1.5%. The V and J genes are TRBV7-7 and TRBJ2-1, with 7 bases fitting TRBD1. The clonotype was recovered from a man aged 30 to 45 with type 1 diabetes. Sequencing was performed on Tregs from blood. The CDR3 loop is CASSLGTDNEQFF. The CDR3 DNA sequence: TGTGCTAGCAGCTTGGGGACAGATAATGAGCAGTTCTTC.